The T cell receptor beta chain under discussion was sequenced for a study of T cell responses to AZD1222 COVID-19 vaccine. Overall study results and limits: Unmutated variant regions are reportedly the target of nearly half of TCRs that are spike-specific.

Profiled with immunoSEQ multiplex PCR; TCRdb holds only in-frame clones, not every one. The sample holds over 120,000 clones, over 90% seen once. The V gene's germline CDR1 is MNHEY and CDR2 SMNVEV (reference sequence). This CDR3 has 13 amino acids. V lost 6 bases and J lost 7, with 15 bases in between. To note about this clone: Its specificity is unknown.

The rearrangement joins TRBV27 to TRBJ1-2; a possible D gene is TRBD1 (5 bases). Sequences were derived from peripheral blood, sampled on day 0 of AZD1222 vaccination. This TCR was sampled from an adult in good health. The CDR3 sequence is CASRSGREVGYTF. CDR3 nucleotide sequence: TGTGCCAGCAGGTCGGGCAGGGAGGTTGGCTACACCTTC.